Below are 23 T cell receptor beta chains sequenced from a single sample in a study of monozygotic twins with inflammatory bowel disease. TCRdb re-called the 5' RACE reads and shows each CDR3 protein once, DNA omitted. This sample's table has around 450,000 distinct CDR3 sequences. The specimen was blood. The receptors originated from a human donor with ulcerative colitis or Crohn's disease, or a healthy co-twin of an affected twin (not recorded which).

The chain uses TRBV14 and TRBJ1-2; the D call from TCRdb, TRBD1, cannot be confirmed without DNA. CDR1 is SGHDN, CDR2 FVKESK, per germline. The CDR3 length is 14 residues. The CDR3 reads CASSPTGGTYGYTF. The variable domain in full, completed from reference TRBV14 and TRBJ1-2, reads EAGVTQFPSHSVIEKGQTVTLRCDPISGHDNLYWYRRVMGKEIKFLLHFVKESKQDESGMPNNRFLAERTGGTYSTLKVQPAELEDSGVYFCASSPTGGTYGYTFGSGTRLTVV.

The V call is TRBV5-1, the J call TRBJ2-1; lacking DNA, the TRBD2 call made by TCRdb goes unchecked. CDR3 length equals 16 residues. Germline lookup yields CDR1 SGHRS and CDR2 YFSETQ. CDR3 amino acids: CASQKTGTSGYNEQFF.

This sequence joins TRBV5-1 and TRBJ1-4; lacking DNA, the TRBD1 call made by TCRdb goes unchecked. This CDR3 contains 13 residues. Germline V gene data show CDR1 as SGHRS and CDR2 as YFSETQ. Here the CDR3 reads CASSSAPGEKLFF.

The genes are TRBV15 and TRBJ2-1. Germline V gene data show CDR1 as LNHNV and CDR2 as YYDKDF (reference sequence). This CDR3 has 14 amino acids. The CDR3 reads CATSRDNPHNEQFF.

This chain links TRBV20-1 with TRBJ2-3; TCRdb calls TRBD2, which cannot be checked without DNA. Germline V lookup: CDR1 DFQATT, CDR2 SNEGSKA (reference sequence). The CDR3 runs to 13 residues. The CDR3: CSARTSEGDTQYF.

The gene calls are TRBV6-1 and TRBJ2-3; the D call from TCRdb, TRBD2, cannot be confirmed without DNA. The CDR3 is 12 residues long. Germline V gene lookup returns CDR1 MNHNS and CDR2 SASEGT. The CDR3 region is CASGLEDDTQYF.

The chain has TRBV19 and TRBJ2-2; TCRdb's D call, TRBD1, is unchecked because there is no DNA. CDR3 length: 16 residues. Germline CDR1 LNHDA, CDR2 SQIVND (reference sequence). Here the CDR3 reads CASSIPRTGGTGELFF.

This chain uses TRBV3-1 with TRBJ2-3; the D call from TCRdb, TRBD2, cannot be confirmed without DNA. CDR3 length equals 15 residues. Germline CDR1 and CDR2: LGHDT and YNNKEL (reference sequence). The CDR3 sequence: CASSQGTSGTDTQYF.

This chain connects TRBV11-2 to TRBJ2-7; with no DNA, the TCRdb D assignment of TRBD2 cannot be verified. The CDR3 extends over 14 amino acids. Germline V gene sequence: CDR1 SGHAT, CDR2 FQNNGV. CDR3 amino acids: CASSPRQTSYEQYF.

The rearrangement uses TRBV6-5 and TRBJ2-3. The CDR3 totals 16 residues. Germline V gene lookup returns CDR1 MNHEY and CDR2 SVGAGI. The CDR3 protein is CASSYSVGLRTDTQYF.

The V call is TRBV19, the J call TRBJ2-5. CDR3 length: 14 amino acids. Germline lookup yields CDR1 LNHDA and CDR2 SQIVND (reference sequence). The CDR3 is CASSIGRASETQYF.

The gene calls are TRBV18 and TRBJ2-7; TCRdb names TRBD1, which stays unverified in the absence of DNA. Germline CDR1 reads KGHSH; CDR2 reads LQKENI. CDR3 length: 17 amino acids. The CDR3 protein is CASSPPTTTGGTYEQYF.

The rearrangement uses TRBV20-1 and TRBJ1-1; TCRdb returns TRBD1, unconfirmable since there is no DNA. Germline lookup yields CDR1 DFQATT and CDR2 SNEGSKA (reference sequence). This CDR3 contains 13 residues. The CDR3 is CSASIQGATEAFF.

The chain employs TRBV5-1 and TRBJ2-2; no DNA is available, so the TRBD1 call from TCRdb remains unchecked. Germline V CDR1 and CDR2: SGHRS, YFSETQ. This CDR3 comprises 16 residues. The CDR3 loop is CASSPGTDLRTGELFF.

The CDR3 sequence is CASSDSRTSVYGYTF. J is TRBJ1-2 and V is TRBV25-1. CDR3 size: 15 residues. Germline CDR1 is MGHDK and CDR2 is SYGVNS.

The genes are TRBV4-1 and TRBJ2-1; TCRdb's assignment of TRBD1 cannot be checked, as there is no DNA. Germline CDR1 reads MGHRA; CDR2 reads YSYEKL. This CDR3 has 15 residues. This CDR3 reads CASSRDRFEDNEQFF.

J is TRBJ2-5 and V is TRBV7-7; without DNA, the TCRdb call of TRBD1 cannot be checked. The CDR3 covers 15 residues. Germline-derived CDR1 and CDR2 are SSHAT and FNYEAQ (reference sequence). This CDR3 reads CASSTRQGSIGTQYF.

V is TRBV2 and J is TRBJ1-1; the D call of TRBD1 rests on TCRdb alone, since no DNA is present to check it. The CDR3 is 11 amino acids. Germline V gene lookup returns CDR1 SNHLY and CDR2 FYNNEI. CDR3 region: CASSGEGQAFF.

V and J are TRBV19 and TRBJ2-3; TCRdb calls TRBD1, which cannot be checked without DNA. Germline V gene sequence: CDR1 LNHDA, CDR2 SQIVND (reference sequence). The CDR3 extends over 15 amino acids. The CDR3 spells CASTYGTEVTDTQYF.

The J gene is TRBJ1-5, the V gene TRBV20-1. Germline loops: CDR1 DFQATT, CDR2 SNEGSKA (reference sequence). This CDR3 is 16 amino acids long. CDR3 amino acids: CSAREGTPYSNQPQHF.

V is TRBV5-5 and J is TRBJ1-1; TCRdb returns TRBD1, unconfirmable since there is no DNA. The CDR3 spans 12 residues. CDR1 is SGHKS and CDR2 is YYEKEE in the germline V gene (reference sequence). CDR3 residues: CASSSAGGLAFF. Together with reference TRBV5-5 and TRBJ1-1, the CDR3 gives the full variable domain: DAGVTQSPTHLIKTRGQQVTLRCSPISGHKSVSWYQQVLGQGPQFIFQYYEKEERGRGNFPDRFSARQFPNYSSELNVNALLLGDSALYLCASSSAGGLAFFGQGTRLTVV.

The gene calls are TRBV5-1 and TRBJ2-3; there is no DNA to check the TCRdb D call of TRBD2. Germline V lookup: CDR1 SGHRS, CDR2 YFSETQ. The CDR3 sequence is 14 residues long. The CDR3 loop is CASSFGLPTDTQYF.

V is TRBV27 and J is TRBJ1-4. Germline values: CDR1 MNHEY, CDR2 SMNVEV (reference sequence). The CDR3 runs to 15 residues. CDR3 region: CASSSYPATNEKLFF. Variable domain in full (rest from reference TRBV27 and TRBJ1-4): EAQVTQNPRYLITVTGKKLTVTCSQNMNHEYMSWYRQDPGLGLRQIYYSMNVEVTDKGDVPEGYKVSRKEKRNFPLILESPSPNQTSLYFCASSSYPATNEKLFFGSGTQLSVL.